This T cell receptor beta chain was profiled in a study of blood T cell repertoires in COVID-19. Across the study: COVID-19 samples from acute and convalescent phases originated in the United States, Italy and Spain. Nucleic acid was either cDNA or gDNA, and it came from T cells, B-cell-depleted T cells, or PBMCs.

There are 16 residues in the CDR3. V lost 5 bases and J 0 bases, leaving 15 bases between the germline ends. Germline loops: CDR1 MGHDK, CDR2 SYGVNS. Per the authors' pipeline: Estimation of nucleated cell counts relied on the amplification of reference gene primers. Sequencing was performed with immunoSEQ multiplex PCR; in TCRdb, only in-frame clones are kept and a portion is missing. The V and J calls and the clone size are those of that table, but D and trimming were determined from the DNA. The sample has 110,000 or so clones, over 65% seen once. This chain uses TRBV25-1 with TRBJ2-3; tentatively, D is TRBD2 (6 bases). Sequenced material: peripheral blood. This TCR was sampled from a man in his 60s with acute or convalescent COVID-19. The CDR3: CASSKGASASTDTQYF. The CDR3 DNA sequence: TGTGCCAGCAGTAAAGGGGCTAGCGCTAGCACAGATACGCAGTATTTT.